These T cell receptor beta chains were read from a single sample in a study of T cell changes during pregnancy in multiple sclerosis. TCRdb's table, derived via immunoSEQ multiplex PCR, lists solely in-frame clones and lacks some. The sample includes some 51,000 clones, roughly 93% of them seen just once. Sequenced material: CD8+ T cells from peripheral blood mononuclear cells, taken in the first trimester of pregnancy. The receptors stem from a female donor with multiple sclerosis, enrolled in a pregnancy study. Each CDR3 is given without its conserved first and last residue. A clone size is listed for some rows: how often the clone was seen (once, few, many), or a class if it is expanded.

clone_size	j_call	v_call	cdr3_aa
-	TRBJ2-7	TRBV7-8	ASSLEDSTYEQY
once	TRBJ2-5	TRBV6-5	ASSYSKGVPEETQY
-	TRBJ2-6	TRBV7-9	ASSLTLGAYGANVLT
-	TRBJ1-1	TRBV19	ASSIVIRGSVNTEAF
once	TRBJ2-2	TRBV18	ASSPEGAGATGELF
-	TRBJ2-5	TRBV5-5	ASSLGTAQETQY
-	TRBJ2-2	TRBV4-3	ASSQARLGGELF
-	TRBJ2-7	TRBV4-1	ASSQESQGYYEQY
once	TRBJ2-1	TRBV7-2	ASSFLSVPAYEQF
-	TRBJ2-7	TRBV7-9	ASSLAGGEQY
-	TRBJ2-1	TRBV9	ASSVGRTSGRDEQF
-	TRBJ2-5	TRBV7-7	ASSRGVDLAQETQY
once	TRBJ1-4	TRBV7-9	ASSPLDRAPDEKLF
-	TRBJ2-5	TRBV6-5	ASSYEGAGWRETQY
-	TRBJ2-6	TRBV7-9	ASHGLSGANVLT
-	TRBJ2-1	TRBV11-1	ASSKEGGIPSYNEQF
-	TRBJ2-3	TRBV7-2	ASSLVPGGPDTQY
-	TRBJ1-1	TRBV6-6	ASSARVTEAF
-	TRBJ1-1	TRBV6-5	ASSYLVNTEAF
-	TRBJ1-1	TRBV5-4	ASSSTGGNTEAF
-	TRBJ2-2	TRBV6-6	ASSYAGGSTGELF
-	TRBJ2-5	TRBV7-6	ASRIGAGVETQY
-	TRBJ1-5	TRBV27	ASGTGDLQPQH
-	TRBJ1-4	TRBV5-5	ASSLAAGSNEKLF
-	TRBJ1-3	TRBV4-1	ASSYDTGNTIY
-	TRBJ2-5	TRBV27	ASKHLGTGAETQY
-	TRBJ2-5	TRBV5-1	ASSLASLNGTSGDLGETQY
-	TRBJ2-1	TRBV15	ATSRRGANEQF
-	TRBJ2-1	TRBV11-2	ASSRDPSGSYDEQF
-	TRBJ2-4	TRBV9	ASSQGRGGLTTLNIQY
-	TRBJ1-2	TRBV13	ASSLGDRLYGYT
-	TRBJ2-7	TRBV13	ASIRREGLENASYEQY
-	TRBJ2-7	TRBV5-1	ASSLAGTSASYEQY
-	TRBJ2-2	TRBV19	ASLGDRGPPWNTGELF
few	TRBJ2-7	TRBV7-9	ASSLPGKYEQY
few	TRBJ1-1	TRBV29-1	SVYSYTEAF
-	TRBJ2-5	TRBV9	ASSVDADQETQY
few	TRBJ1-2	TRBV7-9	ASSPLGQGDNGYT
-	TRBJ1-1	TRBV7-9	ASTAQGATEAF
-	TRBJ2-3	TRBV4-2	ASSQAGGSGDTQY
-	TRBJ2-1	TRBV7-2	ASRDTDRRYNEQF
-	TRBJ2-1	TRBV7-8	ASSLEPGQGANNEQF
once	TRBJ1-4	TRBV5-5	ASSLGQGNEKLF
-	TRBJ1-5	TRBV19	ASSLIPGQPQH
-	TRBJ2-7	TRBV6-1	ASSETGLAAYEQY
-	TRBJ2-7	TRBV6-6	ASSYSADSSYEQY